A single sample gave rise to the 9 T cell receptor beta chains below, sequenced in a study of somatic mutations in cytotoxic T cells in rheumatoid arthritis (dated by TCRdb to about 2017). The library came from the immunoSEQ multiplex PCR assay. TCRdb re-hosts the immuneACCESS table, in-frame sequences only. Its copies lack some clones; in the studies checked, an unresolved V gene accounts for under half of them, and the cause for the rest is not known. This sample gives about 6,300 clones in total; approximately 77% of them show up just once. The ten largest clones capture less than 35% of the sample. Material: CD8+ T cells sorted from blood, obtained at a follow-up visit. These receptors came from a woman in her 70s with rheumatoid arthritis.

CDR3 in amino acids: CASSGGLSPYNEQFF. The CDR3 nucleotides are TGTGCCAGCAGCGGGGGACTGTCCCCCTACAATGAGCAGTTCTTC. This sequence joins TRBV11-2 and TRBJ2-1, with D perhaps matching TRBD2 (6 bases). The CDR3 loop spans 15 amino acids. The V and J ends lost 5 bases and 2 bases respectively, with 13 bases between them. Per the germline V gene, CDR1 is SGHAT and CDR2 is FQNNGV.

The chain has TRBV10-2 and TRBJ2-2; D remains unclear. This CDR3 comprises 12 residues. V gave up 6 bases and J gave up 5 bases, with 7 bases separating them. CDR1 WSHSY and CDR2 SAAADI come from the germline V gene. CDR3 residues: CASSHTTGELFF. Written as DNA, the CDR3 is TGCGCCAGCAGCCATACAACCGGGGAGCTGTTTTTT.

CDR3: CASSGTSGIAYEQYF. DNA for the CDR3: TGTGCCAGCAGTGGGACTAGCGGGATCGCCTACGAGCAGTACTTC. The gene calls are TRBV28 and TRBJ2-7; 13 bases are shared with TRBD2. The length of the CDR3 is 15 residues. V shed 5 bases and J 2 bases; nucleotides not matched to a gene: 3. Germline V gene data show CDR1 as MDHEN and CDR2 as SYDVKM.

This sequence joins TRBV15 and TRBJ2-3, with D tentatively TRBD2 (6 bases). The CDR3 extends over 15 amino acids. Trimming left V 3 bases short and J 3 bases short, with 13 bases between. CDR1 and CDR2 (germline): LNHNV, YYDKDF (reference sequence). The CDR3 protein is CATSREGDQTDTQYF. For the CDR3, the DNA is TGTGCCACCAGCAGGGAGGGAGATCAAACAGATACGCAGTATTTT. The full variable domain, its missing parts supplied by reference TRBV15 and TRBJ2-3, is DAMVIQNPRYQVTQFGKPVTLSCSQTLNHNVMYWYQQKSSQAPKLLFHYYDKDFNNEADTPDNFQSRRPNTSFCFLDIRSPGLGDTAMYLCATSREGDQTDTQYFGPGTRLTVL.

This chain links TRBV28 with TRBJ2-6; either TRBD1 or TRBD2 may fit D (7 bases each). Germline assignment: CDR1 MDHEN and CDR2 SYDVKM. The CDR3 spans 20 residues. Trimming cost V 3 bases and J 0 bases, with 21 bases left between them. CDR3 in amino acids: CASSFPLGGGPISGANVLTF. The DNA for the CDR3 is TGTGCCAGCAGTTTTCCCTTGGGAGGGGGCCCAATCTCTGGGGCCAACGTCCTGACTTTC.

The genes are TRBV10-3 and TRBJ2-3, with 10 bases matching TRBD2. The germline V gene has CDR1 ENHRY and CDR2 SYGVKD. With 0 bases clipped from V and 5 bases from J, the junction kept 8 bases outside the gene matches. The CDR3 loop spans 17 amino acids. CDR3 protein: CAISESSSGSQLDTQYF. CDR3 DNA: TGTGCCATCAGTGAGTCGTCTAGCGGGAGTCAATTAGATACGCAGTATTTT.

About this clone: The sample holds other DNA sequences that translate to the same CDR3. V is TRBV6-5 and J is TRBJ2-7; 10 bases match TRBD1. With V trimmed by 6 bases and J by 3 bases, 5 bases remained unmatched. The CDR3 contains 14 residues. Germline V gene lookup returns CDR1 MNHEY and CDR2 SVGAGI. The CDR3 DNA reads TGTGCCAGCAGCCCGGGACAGGGGAGCTACGAGCAGTACTTC. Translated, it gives CASSPGQGSYEQYF.

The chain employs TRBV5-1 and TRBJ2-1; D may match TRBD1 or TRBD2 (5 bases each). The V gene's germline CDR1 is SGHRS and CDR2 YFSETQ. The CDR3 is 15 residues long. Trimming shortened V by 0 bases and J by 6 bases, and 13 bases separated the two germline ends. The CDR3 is CASSLAGQGGNEQFF. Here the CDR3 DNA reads TGCGCCAGCAGCTTGGCGGGGCAGGGTGGCAATGAGCAGTTCTTC.

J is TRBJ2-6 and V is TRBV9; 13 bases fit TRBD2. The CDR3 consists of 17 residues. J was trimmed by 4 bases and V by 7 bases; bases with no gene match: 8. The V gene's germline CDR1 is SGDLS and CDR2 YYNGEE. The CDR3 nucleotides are TGTGCCAGCCGGCTCGGGACTAGCGGGACAGGGGCCAACGTCCTGACTTTC. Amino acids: CASRLGTSGTGANVLTF. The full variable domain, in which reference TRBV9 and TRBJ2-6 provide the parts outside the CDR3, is DSGVTQTPKHLITATGQRVTLRCSPRSGDLSVYWYQQSLDQGLQFLIQYYNGEERAKGNILERFSAQQFPDLHSELNLSSLELGDSALYFCASRLGTSGTGANVLTFGAGSRLTVL.